One and the same sample provided the 23 T cell receptor beta chains below, sequenced in a study of beta chain features in type 1 diabetes. The isolated RNA, all of it, was reverse transcribed, so expressed TCRB transcripts were what got sequenced. Libraries were prepared by immunoSEQ multiplex PCR; TCRdb keeps only in-frame clonotypes and omits some of them. The table records a few hundred thousand clones, approximately 15% of them present only once. Notes on the study in general: Moderately but significantly shorter TCRB CDR3s were found in Type 1 diabetes patients in all four CD4+ subsets.

These receptors' antigens are unknown. Sequencing was done on a sample of naive CD4+ T cells from blood. These receptors were collected from a woman aged 18-30 years with type 1 diabetes.

As for this clone: This sample also contains other DNA sequences that code for the same CDR3. The V call is TRBV18, the J call TRBJ2-5, with D uncertain. CDR1 KGHSH and CDR2 LQKENI come from the germline V gene. The CDR3 contains 13 residues. The germline V and J ends were trimmed by 3 bases and 2 bases, with 7 bases remaining between them. DNA for the CDR3: TGTGCCAGCTCACCGGGCCAACAAGAGACCCAGTACTTC. Translation gives CASSPGQQETQYF.

The V and J genes are TRBV19 and TRBJ2-4; D is possibly TRBD1 (6 bases). V dropped 2 bases and J dropped 2 bases, with 7 bases sitting between them. Germline lookup yields CDR1 LNHDA and CDR2 SQIVND (reference sequence). The CDR3 loop spans 14 amino acids. The DNA for the CDR3 is TGTGCCAGTAGTATACAGGGGACCAAAAACATTCAGTACTTC. Its protein is CASSIQGTKNIQYF. Full variable domain (rest looked up from reference TRBV19 and TRBJ2-4): DGGITQSPKYLFRKEGQNVTLSCEQNLNHDAMYWYRQDPGQGLRLIYYSQIVNDFQKGDIAEGYSVSREKKESFPLTVTSAQKNPTAFYLCASSIQGTKNIQYFGAGTRLSVL.

This clone was detected only a few times. The V gene is TRBV11-3, the J gene TRBJ2-7, with D possibly matching TRBD1 (6 bases). From germline, CDR1 is SGHNT and CDR2 YENEEA. The CDR3 loop spans 14 amino acids. V dropped 2 bases and J dropped 6 bases, with 14 bases sitting between them. CDR3 loop: CASSLTGFASEQYV. CDR3 in DNA: TGTGCCAGCAGCTTAACAGGGTTTGCCTCCGAGCAGTACGTC.

This clone was seen a few times. This chain uses TRBV9 with TRBJ2-3; TRBD2 matches 11 bases. Germline V gene sequence: CDR1 SGDLS, CDR2 YYNGEE. This CDR3 has 16 residues. V lost 2 bases to trimming and J lost 4 bases; unmatched junction nucleotides: 6. The CDR3 sequence is CASSVRSGRGPDTQYF. As DNA, the CDR3 is TGTGCCAGCAGCGTTCGTAGCGGGAGGGGGCCAGATACGCAGTATTTT.

The chain couples TRBV11-2 to TRBJ2-1, with 7 bases lining up with TRBD1. CDR1 is SGHAT, CDR2 FQNNGV, per germline. V lost 5 bases, J lost 5 bases, and 12 bases stayed unmatched. The CDR3 runs 16 residues. CDR3 DNA: TGTGCCAGCAGCCCTCGGACCGGGACAGACCACAATGAGCAGTTCTTC. This codes for CASSPRTGTDHNEQFF. The full variable domain, completed using reference TRBV11-2 and TRBJ2-1, is EAGVAQSPRYKIIEKRQSVAFWCNPISGHATLYWYQQILGQGPKLLIQFQNNGVVDDSQLPKDRFSAERLKGVDSTLKIQPAKLEDSAVYLCASSPRTGTDHNEQFFGPGTRLTVL.

The rearrangement links TRBV11-2 to TRBJ2-7; 9 positions agree with TRBD1. The CDR3 runs to 14 residues. V was pared by 5 bases and J by 5 bases, with 7 bases of the junction left unmatched. Germline V gene lookup returns CDR1 SGHAT and CDR2 FQNNGV. CDR3 coding DNA: TGTGCCAGCAGCGTAGGGACAGGGAGGGACGAGCAGTACTTC. Translation gives CASSVGTGRDEQYF.

The chain couples TRBV29-1 to TRBJ2-5; TRBD1 is a possible D gene (6 bases). Germline lookup yields CDR1 SQVTM and CDR2 ANQGSEA. The germline V and J ends were trimmed by 6 bases and 4 bases, with 24 bases remaining between them. The CDR3 is 16 amino acids. The CDR3 DNA reads TGCAGCGTGCCCCCGGCAGGGGTGGCGATGAGAGAGACCCAGTACTTC. It codes for CSVPPAGVAMRETQYF.

This clone turned up a few times. This rearrangement joins TRBV7-2 to TRBJ1-1; TRBD1 aligns across 9 bases. From germline, CDR1 is SGHTA and CDR2 FQGNSA. Unmatched junction bases numbered 5, after V lost 5 bases and J lost 1 base. The CDR3 runs to 15 residues. The CDR3 here is CASSPRDRANTEAFF. CDR3 DNA: TGTGCCAGCAGCCCCCGGGACAGGGCGAACACTGAAGCTTTCTTT.

V is TRBV7-2 and J is TRBJ1-5; a possible D gene is TRBD1 (6 bases). The V end was cut by 5 bases, the J end by 2 bases, with 13 bases between. Germline CDR1 SGHTA, CDR2 FQGNSA. This CDR3 is built from 15 residues. CDR3 residues: CASSPAGAGNQPQHF. CDR3 nucleotides: TGTGCCAGCAGCCCGGCGGGGGCTGGCAATCAGCCCCAGCATTTT.

The chain has TRBV18 and TRBJ1-1; 7 bases match TRBD1. Unmatched junction bases numbered 8, after V lost 3 bases and J lost 4 bases. This CDR3 is 15 amino acids long. From germline, CDR1 is KGHSH and CDR2 LQKENI. The CDR3 region is CASSPNLQGTTEAFF. CDR3 bases: TGTGCCAGCTCACCTAACTTACAGGGGACCACTGAAGCTTTCTTT.

This clone is a singleton in its sample. The V and J genes are TRBV5-6 and TRBJ2-5; tentative D call: TRBD2 (7 bases). CDR3 length: 17 residues. Trimming stripped 4 bases from V and 4 bases from J, with 23 bases between. CDR1 SGHDT and CDR2 YYEEEE come from the germline V gene. The CDR3 coding sequence is TGTGCCAGCAGCGCTCTCCTGACAGGAGGCGGGGGAGAGACCCAGTACTTC. Translation: CASSALLTGGGGETQYF.

This clone came up a few times. The V and J genes are TRBV20-1 and TRBJ1-2; TRBD1 might be the D (5 bases). CDR3 length: 11 amino acids. Germline-derived CDR1 and CDR2 are DFQATT and SNEGSKA (reference sequence). The germline V and J ends were trimmed by 4 bases and 7 bases, with 10 bases remaining between them. CDR3: CSATRDFGYTF. DNA for the CDR3: TGCAGTGCTACCCGGGACTTTGGCTACACCTTC.

V is TRBV30 and J is TRBJ2-1, with D perhaps matching TRBD2 (6 bases). CDR1 is GTSNPN and CDR2 is SVGIG in the germline V gene (reference sequence). There are 15 residues in the CDR3. Trimming shortened V by 3 bases and J by 5 bases, and 17 bases separated the two germline ends. CDR3 DNA sequence: TGTGCCTGGAGCCCTCCATCGGGACTCAACAATGAGCAGTTCTTC. It codes for CAWSPPSGLNNEQFF.

In its sample, this clone was seen a few times. The chain carries TRBV28 and TRBJ2-3, with 7 bases aligning to TRBD2. The junction had 7 bases not matched to a gene; V was cut back by 6 bases and J by 1 base. This CDR3 comprises 15 residues. Per germline, CDR1 MDHEN and CDR2 SYDVKM. CDR3: CASSWGGDRTDTQYF. The CDR3 nucleotides read TGTGCCAGCAGCTGGGGGGGGGACCGCACAGATACGCAGTATTTT.

This clone was detected a few times. The rearrangement uses TRBV11-2 and TRBJ1-1; 8 bases agree with TRBD1. Germline lookup yields CDR1 SGHAT and CDR2 FQNNGV. With V trimmed by 5 bases and J by 5 bases, 7 bases remained unmatched. The CDR3 has 14 amino acids. For the CDR3, the DNA is TGTGCCAGCAGCAAGCAGGGGGCCGGGACTGAAGCTTTCTTT. It codes for CASSKQGAGTEAFF. Based on the CDR3 plus reference TRBV11-2 and TRBJ1-1, the full variable domain is EAGVAQSPRYKIIEKRQSVAFWCNPISGHATLYWYQQILGQGPKLLIQFQNNGVVDDSQLPKDRFSAERLKGVDSTLKIQPAKLEDSAVYLCASSKQGAGTEAFFGQGTRLTVV.

This chain links TRBV20-1 with TRBJ1-1, with no clear D. V was clipped by 5 bases and J by 3 bases, with 7 bases between them. Germline CDR1 is DFQATT and CDR2 is SNEGSKA (reference sequence). This CDR3 contains 11 residues. CDR3 residues: CSAQLHTEAFF. CDR3 nucleotide sequence: TGCAGTGCTCAACTTCACACTGAAGCTTTCTTT.

The chain has TRBV7-3 and TRBJ1-1; a possible D gene is TRBD1 (6 bases). V was trimmed by 5 bases and J by 8 bases, leaving 15 bases between them. The germline V gene encodes CDR1 SGHTA and CDR2 FQGTGA. The CDR3 runs 13 residues. As DNA, the CDR3 is TGTGCCAGCAGCCTACGGGACAATACCGAAGCTTTCTTT. It is translated as CASSLRDNTEAFF.

This sequence joins TRBV30 and TRBJ2-2; a weak D match, TRBD2 (5 bases). Germline CDR1 is GTSNPN and CDR2 is SVGIG (reference sequence). The CDR3 loop spans 16 amino acids. V was clipped by 5 bases and J by 0 bases, with 16 bases between them. The CDR3 nucleotides are TGTGCCTGGGGCGGCCTGAGGGCCCCGAACACCGGGGAGCTGTTTTTT. The encoded protein is CAWGGLRAPNTGELFF.

The V call is TRBV5-1, the J call TRBJ2-1, with D possibly being TRBD2 (5 bases). The length of the CDR3 is 14 residues. With 4 bases removed from V and 4 bases from J, the gap between germline ends came to 12 bases. CDR1 is SGHRS, CDR2 YFSETQ, per germline. The CDR3 region is CASSDTRGYNEQFF. CDR3 coding DNA: TGCGCCAGCAGCGATACCCGCGGGTACAATGAGCAGTTCTTC.

This clone was seen only a few times. CDR3 sequence reads: CAWSASKTGRTYNEQFF. The CDR3, as DNA: TGTGCCTGGAGTGCTTCTAAGACAGGGAGGACCTACAATGAGCAGTTCTTC. The chain employs TRBV30 and TRBJ2-1; D possibly corresponds to TRBD1 (7 bases). CDR1 GTSNPN and CDR2 SVGIG come from the germline V gene (reference sequence). This CDR3 comprises 17 residues. Between the trimmed V and J ends, which lost 1 base and 2 bases, there was a span of 18 bases.

This chain joins TRBV19 and TRBJ2-1, with D perhaps TRBD2 (5 bases). Germline V lookup: CDR1 LNHDA, CDR2 SQIVND (reference sequence). The length of the CDR3 is 18 residues. Trimming cost V 6 bases and J 4 bases, with 25 bases left between them. DNA of the CDR3: TGTGCCAGTAGCCAAAGGACGGGATGGGAGAGGAGTTACAATGAGCAGTTCTTC. Translation: CASSQRTGWERSYNEQFF. Drawing the rest from reference TRBV19 and TRBJ2-1, the complete variable domain is DGGITQSPKYLFRKEGQNVTLSCEQNLNHDAMYWYRQDPGQGLRLIYYSQIVNDFQKGDIAEGYSVSREKKESFPLTVTSAQKNPTAFYLCASSQRTGWERSYNEQFFGPGTRLTVL.

The gene calls are TRBV7-2 and TRBJ2-3; 12 bases are a match to TRBD2. Per the germline V gene, CDR1 is SGHTA and CDR2 is FQGNSA. With V trimmed by 4 bases and J by 3 bases, 11 bases remained unmatched. The CDR3 totals 18 residues. The CDR3 sequence is CASSSRRLAGGLTDTQYF. In DNA, the CDR3 is TGTGCCAGCAGCTCCCGCCGGCTAGCGGGAGGGCTAACAGATACGCAGTATTTT.

Only a few counts were recorded for this clone. J is TRBJ1-3 and V is TRBV28, with D uncertain. The CDR3 length is 13 residues. Trimming left V 5 bases short and J 0 bases short, with 5 bases between. Germline values: CDR1 MDHEN, CDR2 SYDVKM. CDR3 amino acids: CASSPNSGNTIYF. The CDR3, as DNA: TGTGCCAGCAGTCCCAACTCTGGAAACACCATATATTTT.